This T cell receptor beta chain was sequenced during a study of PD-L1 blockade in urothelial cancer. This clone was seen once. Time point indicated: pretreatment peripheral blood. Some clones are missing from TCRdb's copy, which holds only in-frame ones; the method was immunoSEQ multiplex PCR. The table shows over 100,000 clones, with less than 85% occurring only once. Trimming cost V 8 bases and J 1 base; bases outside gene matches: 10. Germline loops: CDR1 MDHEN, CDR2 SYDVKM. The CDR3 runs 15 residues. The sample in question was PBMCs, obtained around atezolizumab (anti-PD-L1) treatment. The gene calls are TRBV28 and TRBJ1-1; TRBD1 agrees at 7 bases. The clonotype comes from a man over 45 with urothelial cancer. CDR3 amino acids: CASRHQRTGNTEAFF. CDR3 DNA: TGTGCCAGCCGCCACCAGAGGACAGGGAACACTGAAGCTTTCTTT.